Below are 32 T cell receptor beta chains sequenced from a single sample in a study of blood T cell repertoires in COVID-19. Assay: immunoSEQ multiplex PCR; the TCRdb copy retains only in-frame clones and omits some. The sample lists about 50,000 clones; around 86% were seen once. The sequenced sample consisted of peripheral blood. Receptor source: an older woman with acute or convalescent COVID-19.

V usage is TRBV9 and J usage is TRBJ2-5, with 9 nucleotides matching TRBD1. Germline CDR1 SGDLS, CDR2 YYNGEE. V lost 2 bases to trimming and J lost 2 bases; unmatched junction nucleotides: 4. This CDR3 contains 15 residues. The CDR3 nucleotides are TGTGCCAGCAGCGTTCTACAGGGGGCTCAAGAGACCCAGTACTTC. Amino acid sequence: CASSVLQGAQETQYF.

DNA of the CDR3: TGTGCCAGCAGTCAGGGGATCGGGGGCTACACCTTC. Amino acids: CASSQGIGGYTF. V and J are TRBV12-3 or TRBV12-4 and TRBJ1-2; perhaps TRBD1 as D (6 bases). V lost 5 bases, J lost 8 bases, and 12 bases lay in between. CDR3 length: 12 amino acids.

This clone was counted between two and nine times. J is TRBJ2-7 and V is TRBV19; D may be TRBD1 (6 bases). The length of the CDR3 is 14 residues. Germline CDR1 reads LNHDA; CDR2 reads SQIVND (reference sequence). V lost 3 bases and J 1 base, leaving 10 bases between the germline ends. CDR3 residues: CASSIGDRSYEQYF. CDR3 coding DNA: TGTGCCAGTAGTATCGGAGACAGGTCCTACGAGCAGTACTTC.

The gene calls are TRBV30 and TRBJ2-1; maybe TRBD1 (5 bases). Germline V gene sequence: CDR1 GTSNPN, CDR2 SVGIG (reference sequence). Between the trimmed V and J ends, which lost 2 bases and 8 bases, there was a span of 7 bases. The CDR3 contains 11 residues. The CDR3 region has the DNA TGTGCCTGGAGTCCACAGGATGAGCAGTTCTTC. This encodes CAWSPQDEQFF.

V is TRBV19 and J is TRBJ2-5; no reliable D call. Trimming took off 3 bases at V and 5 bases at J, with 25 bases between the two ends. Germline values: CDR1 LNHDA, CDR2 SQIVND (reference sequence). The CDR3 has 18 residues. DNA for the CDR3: TGTGCCAGTAGTATTTTCTCGGAGAAGGCCGGCTTCTTGGAGACCCAGTACTTC. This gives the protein CASSIFSEKAGFLETQYF.

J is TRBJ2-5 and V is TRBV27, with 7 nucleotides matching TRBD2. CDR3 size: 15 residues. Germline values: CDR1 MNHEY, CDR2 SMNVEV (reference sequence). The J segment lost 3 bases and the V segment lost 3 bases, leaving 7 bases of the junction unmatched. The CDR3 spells CASSLLASGEETQYF. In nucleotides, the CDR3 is TGTGCCAGCAGTTTGTTGGCTAGCGGAGAAGAGACCCAGTACTTC.

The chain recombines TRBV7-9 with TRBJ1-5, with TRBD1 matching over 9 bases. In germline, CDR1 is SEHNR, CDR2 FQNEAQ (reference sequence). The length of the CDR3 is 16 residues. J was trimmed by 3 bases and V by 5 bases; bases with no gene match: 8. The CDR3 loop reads CASSPDGTGLNQPQHF. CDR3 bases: TGTGCCAGCAGCCCAGACGGGACAGGGCTCAATCAGCCCCAGCATTTT.

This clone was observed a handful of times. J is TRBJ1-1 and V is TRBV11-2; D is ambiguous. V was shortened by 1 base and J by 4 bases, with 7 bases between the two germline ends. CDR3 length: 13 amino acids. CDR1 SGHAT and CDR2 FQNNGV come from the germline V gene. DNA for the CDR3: TGTGCCAGCAGCTTAGCCGGGATCACTGAAGCTTTCTTT. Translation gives CASSLAGITEAFF.

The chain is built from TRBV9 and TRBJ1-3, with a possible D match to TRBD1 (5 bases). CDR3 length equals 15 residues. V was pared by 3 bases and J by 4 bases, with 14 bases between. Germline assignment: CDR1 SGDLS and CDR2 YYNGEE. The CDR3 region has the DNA TGTGCCAGCAGCGCCCGACCAGGGTCGGGAAACACCATATATTTT. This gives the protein CASSARPGSGNTIYF.

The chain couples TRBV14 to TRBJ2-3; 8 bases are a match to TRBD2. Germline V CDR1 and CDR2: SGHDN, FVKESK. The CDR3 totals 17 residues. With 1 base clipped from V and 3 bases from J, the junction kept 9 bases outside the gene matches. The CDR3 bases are TGTGCCAGCAGCCAAGTACTTGCGGGAGGCTCGACAGATACGCAGTATTTT. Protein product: CASSQVLAGGSTDTQYF.

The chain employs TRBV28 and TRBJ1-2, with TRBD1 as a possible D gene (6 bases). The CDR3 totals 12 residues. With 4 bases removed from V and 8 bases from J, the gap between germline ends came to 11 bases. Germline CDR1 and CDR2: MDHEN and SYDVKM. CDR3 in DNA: TGTGCCAGCAGTTCCGACAGGCTAGGCTACACCTTC. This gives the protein CASSSDRLGYTF.

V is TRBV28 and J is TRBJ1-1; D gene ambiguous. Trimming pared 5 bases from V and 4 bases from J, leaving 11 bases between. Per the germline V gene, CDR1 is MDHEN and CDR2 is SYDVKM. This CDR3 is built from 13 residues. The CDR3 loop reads CASSIPKSTEAFF. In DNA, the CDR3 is TGTGCCAGCAGTATCCCTAAGAGCACTGAAGCTTTCTTT.

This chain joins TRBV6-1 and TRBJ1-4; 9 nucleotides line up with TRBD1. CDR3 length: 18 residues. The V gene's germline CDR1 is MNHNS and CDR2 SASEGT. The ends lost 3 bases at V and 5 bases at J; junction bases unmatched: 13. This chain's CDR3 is CASSDPAGTGIQNEKLFF. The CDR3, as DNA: TGTGCCAGCAGTGATCCGGCCGGGACAGGGATTCAGAATGAAAAACTGTTTTTT.

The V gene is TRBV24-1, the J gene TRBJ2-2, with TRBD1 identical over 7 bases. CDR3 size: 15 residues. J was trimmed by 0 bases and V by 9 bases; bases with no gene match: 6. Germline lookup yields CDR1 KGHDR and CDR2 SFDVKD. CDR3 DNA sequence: TGTGCCACCGGCCACGGGACAGCGAACACCGGGGAGCTGTTTTTT. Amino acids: CATGHGTANTGELFF.

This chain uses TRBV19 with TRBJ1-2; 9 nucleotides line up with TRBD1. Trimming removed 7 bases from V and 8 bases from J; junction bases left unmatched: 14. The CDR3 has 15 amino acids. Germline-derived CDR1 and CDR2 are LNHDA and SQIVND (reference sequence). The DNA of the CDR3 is TGTGCCAGTACCACGGGGGACAGGGCACTTGCCGGCTACACCTTC. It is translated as CASTTGDRALAGYTF.

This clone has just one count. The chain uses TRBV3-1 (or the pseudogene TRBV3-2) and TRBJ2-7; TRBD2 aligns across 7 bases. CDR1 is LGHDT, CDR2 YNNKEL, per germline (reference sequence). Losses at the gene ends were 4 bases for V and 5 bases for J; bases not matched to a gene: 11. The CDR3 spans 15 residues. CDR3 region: CASSPGTKADHEQYF. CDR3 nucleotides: TGTGCCAGCAGCCCCGGGACTAAGGCGGACCACGAGCAGTACTTC.

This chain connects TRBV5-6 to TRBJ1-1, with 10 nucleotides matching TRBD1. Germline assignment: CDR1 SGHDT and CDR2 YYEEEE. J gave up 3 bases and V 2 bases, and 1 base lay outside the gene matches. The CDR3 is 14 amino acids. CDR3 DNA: TGTGCCAGCAGCTTTGGACAGGGGGACACTGAAGCTTTCTTT. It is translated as CASSFGQGDTEAFF.

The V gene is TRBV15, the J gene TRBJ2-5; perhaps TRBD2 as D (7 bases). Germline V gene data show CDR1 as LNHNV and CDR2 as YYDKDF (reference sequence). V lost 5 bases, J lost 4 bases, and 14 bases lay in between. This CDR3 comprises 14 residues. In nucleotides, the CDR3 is TGTGCCACCAGCGGACGAGGGGGGGGAGAGACCCAGTACTTC. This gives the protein CATSGRGGGETQYF. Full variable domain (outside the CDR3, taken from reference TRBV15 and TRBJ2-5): DAMVIQNPRYQVTQFGKPVTLSCSQTLNHNVMYWYQQKSSQAPKLLFHYYDKDFNNEADTPDNFQSRRPNTSFCFLDIRSPGLGDTAMYLCATSGRGGGETQYFGPGTRLLVL.

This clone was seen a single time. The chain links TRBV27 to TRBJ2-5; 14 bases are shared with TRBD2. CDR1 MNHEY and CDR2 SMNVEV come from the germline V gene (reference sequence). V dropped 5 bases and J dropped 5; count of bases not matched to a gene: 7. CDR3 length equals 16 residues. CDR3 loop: CASSPTGLAGAETQYF. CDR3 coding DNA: TGTGCCAGCAGTCCGACGGGACTAGCGGGAGCCGAGACCCAGTACTTC.

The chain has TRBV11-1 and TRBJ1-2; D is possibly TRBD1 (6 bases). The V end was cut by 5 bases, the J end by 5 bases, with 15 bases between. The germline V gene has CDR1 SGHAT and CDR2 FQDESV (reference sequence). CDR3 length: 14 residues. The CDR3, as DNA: TGTGCCAGCAGCCAAGGCGGACAGTTTTATGGCTACACCTTC. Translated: CASSQGGQFYGYTF.

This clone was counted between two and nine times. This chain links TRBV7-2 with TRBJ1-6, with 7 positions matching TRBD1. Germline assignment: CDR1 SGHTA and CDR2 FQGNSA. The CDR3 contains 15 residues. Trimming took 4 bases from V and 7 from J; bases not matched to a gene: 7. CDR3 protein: CASSSAAGQNSPLHF. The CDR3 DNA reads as TGTGCCAGCAGCTCCGCCGCGGGACAGAATTCACCCCTCCACTTT.

CDR3 bases: TGTGCCAGCAGCCTTGGACAGTCCTCCGGTCAGCCCCAGCATTTT. Its protein product is CASSLGQSSGQPQHF. The J gene is TRBJ1-5, the V gene TRBV11-2; maybe TRBD1 (6 bases). This CDR3 is built from 15 residues. V lost 5 bases and J lost 6, with 17 bases in between. Germline lookup yields CDR1 SGHAT and CDR2 FQNNGV.

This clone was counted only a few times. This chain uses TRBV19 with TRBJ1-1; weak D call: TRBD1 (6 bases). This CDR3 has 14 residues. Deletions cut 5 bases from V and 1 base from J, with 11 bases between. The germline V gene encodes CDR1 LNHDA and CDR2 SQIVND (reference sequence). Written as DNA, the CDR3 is TGTGCCAGTAGTTTACCACAGGGGAACACTGAAGCTTTCTTT. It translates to CASSLPQGNTEAFF.

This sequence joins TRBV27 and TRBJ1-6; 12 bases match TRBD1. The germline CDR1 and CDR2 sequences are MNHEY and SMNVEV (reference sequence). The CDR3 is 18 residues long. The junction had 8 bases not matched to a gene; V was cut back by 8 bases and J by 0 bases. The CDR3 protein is CASSQGQGAFSYNSPLHF. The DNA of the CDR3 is TGTGCCAGCTCCCAGGGACAGGGGGCGTTCTCCTATAATTCACCCCTCCACTTT.

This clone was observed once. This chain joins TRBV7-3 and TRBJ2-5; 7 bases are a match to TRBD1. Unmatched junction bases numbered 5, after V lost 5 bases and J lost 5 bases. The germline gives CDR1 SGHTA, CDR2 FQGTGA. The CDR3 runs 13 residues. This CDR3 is CASSPGGFETQYF. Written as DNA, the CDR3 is TGTGCCAGCAGCCCAGGGGGTTTTGAGACCCAGTACTTC.

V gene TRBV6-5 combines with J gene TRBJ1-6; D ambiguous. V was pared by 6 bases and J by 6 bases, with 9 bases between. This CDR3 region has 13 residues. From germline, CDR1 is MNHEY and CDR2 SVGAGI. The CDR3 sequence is CASRQAPNSPLHF. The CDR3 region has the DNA TGTGCCAGCAGGCAGGCTCCTAATTCACCCCTCCACTTT.

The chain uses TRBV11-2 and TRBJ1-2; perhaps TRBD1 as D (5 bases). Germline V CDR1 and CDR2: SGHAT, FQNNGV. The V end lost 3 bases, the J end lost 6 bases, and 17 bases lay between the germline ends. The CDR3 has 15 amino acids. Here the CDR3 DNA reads TGTGCCAGCAGCTTCGGAGGGCCGGGGCCTGATGGCTACACCTTC. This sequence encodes CASSFGGPGPDGYTF. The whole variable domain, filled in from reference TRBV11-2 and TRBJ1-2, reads EAGVAQSPRYKIIEKRQSVAFWCNPISGHATLYWYQQILGQGPKLLIQFQNNGVVDDSQLPKDRFSAERLKGVDSTLKIQPAKLEDSAVYLCASSFGGPGPDGYTFGSGTRLTVV.

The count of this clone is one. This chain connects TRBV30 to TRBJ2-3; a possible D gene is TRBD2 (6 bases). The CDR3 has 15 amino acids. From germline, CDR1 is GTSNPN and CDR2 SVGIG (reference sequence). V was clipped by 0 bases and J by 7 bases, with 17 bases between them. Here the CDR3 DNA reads TGTGCCTGGAGTGTAGGATTTGCGGGAAGAAATACGCAGTATTTT. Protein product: CAWSVGFAGRNTQYF.

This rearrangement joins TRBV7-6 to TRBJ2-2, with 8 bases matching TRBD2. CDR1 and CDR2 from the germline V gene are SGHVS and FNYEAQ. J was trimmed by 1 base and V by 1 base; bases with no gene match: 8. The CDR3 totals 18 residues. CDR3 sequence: CASSLGLTSGGNTGELFF. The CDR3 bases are TGTGCCAGCAGCTTAGGGCTTACTAGCGGTGGGAACACCGGGGAGCTGTTTTTT.

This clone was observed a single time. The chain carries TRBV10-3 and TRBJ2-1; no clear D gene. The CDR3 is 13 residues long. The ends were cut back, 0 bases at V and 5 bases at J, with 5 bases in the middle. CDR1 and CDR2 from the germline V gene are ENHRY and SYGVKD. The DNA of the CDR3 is TGTGCCATCAGTGAGTCCCTAAACAATGAGCAGTTCTTC. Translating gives CAISESLNNEQFF.

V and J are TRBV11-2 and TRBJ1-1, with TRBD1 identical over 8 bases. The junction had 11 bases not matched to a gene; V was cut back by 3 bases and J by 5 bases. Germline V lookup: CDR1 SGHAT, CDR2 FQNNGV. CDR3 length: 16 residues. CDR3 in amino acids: CASSFLQGAGLTEAFF. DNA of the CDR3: TGTGCCAGCAGCTTCCTGCAGGGGGCAGGTCTGACTGAAGCTTTCTTT.

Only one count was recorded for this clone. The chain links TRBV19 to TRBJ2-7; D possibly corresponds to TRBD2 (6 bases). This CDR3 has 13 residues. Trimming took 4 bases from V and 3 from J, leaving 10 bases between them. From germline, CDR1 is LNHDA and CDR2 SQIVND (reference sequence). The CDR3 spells CASSTHGGYEQYF. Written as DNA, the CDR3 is TGTGCCAGTAGTACGCACGGGGGCTACGAGCAGTACTTC.